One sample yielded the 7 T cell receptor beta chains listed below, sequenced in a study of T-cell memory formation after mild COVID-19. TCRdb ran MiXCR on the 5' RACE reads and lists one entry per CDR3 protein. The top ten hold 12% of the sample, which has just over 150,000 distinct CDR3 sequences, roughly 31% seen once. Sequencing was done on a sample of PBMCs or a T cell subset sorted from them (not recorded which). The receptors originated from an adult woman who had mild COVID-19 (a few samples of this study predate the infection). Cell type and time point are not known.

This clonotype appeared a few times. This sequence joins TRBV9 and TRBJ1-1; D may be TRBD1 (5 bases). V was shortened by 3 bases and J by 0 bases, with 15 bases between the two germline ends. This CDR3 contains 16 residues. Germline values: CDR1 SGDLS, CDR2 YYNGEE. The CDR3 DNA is TGTGCCAGCAGCGCGGGGACCCCAAGATTGAACACTGAAGCTTTCTTT. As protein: CASSAGTPRLNTEAFF.

This CDR3 reads CASSPTTGAASTGELFF. Here the CDR3 DNA reads TGTGCCAGCAGCCCTACGACAGGGGCGGCGAGCACCGGGGAGCTGTTTTTT. The chain joins TRBV7-9 to TRBJ2-2; 8 positions match TRBD1. V lost 5 bases, J lost 4 bases, and 12 bases stayed unmatched. Germline lookup yields CDR1 SEHNR and CDR2 FQNEAQ (reference sequence). The CDR3 totals 17 residues. The full variable domain, with the rest looked up from reference TRBV7-9 and TRBJ2-2, is DTGVSQNPRHKITKRGQNVTFRCDPISEHNRLYWYRQTLGQGPEFLTYFQNEAQLEKSRLLSDRFSAERPKGSFSTLEIQRTEQGDSAMYLCASSPTTGAASTGELFFGEGSRLTVL.

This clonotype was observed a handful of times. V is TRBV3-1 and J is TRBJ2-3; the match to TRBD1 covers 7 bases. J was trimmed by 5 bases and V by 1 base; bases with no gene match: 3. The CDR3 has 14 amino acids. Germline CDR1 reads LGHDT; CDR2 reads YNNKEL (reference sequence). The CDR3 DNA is TGTGCCAGCAGCCAAGTACAGGGGAGAGATACGCAGTATTTT. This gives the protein CASSQVQGRDTQYF.

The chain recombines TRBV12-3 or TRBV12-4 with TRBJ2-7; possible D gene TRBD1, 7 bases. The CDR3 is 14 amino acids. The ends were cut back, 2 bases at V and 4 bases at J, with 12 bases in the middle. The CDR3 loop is CASSLRQGGYEQYF. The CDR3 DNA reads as TGTGCCAGCAGTTTAAGGCAGGGGGGATACGAGCAGTACTTC.

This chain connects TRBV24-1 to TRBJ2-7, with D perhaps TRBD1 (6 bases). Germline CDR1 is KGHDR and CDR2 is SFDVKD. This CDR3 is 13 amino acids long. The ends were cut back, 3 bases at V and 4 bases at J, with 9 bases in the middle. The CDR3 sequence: CATSDGTRYEQYF. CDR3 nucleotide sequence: TGTGCCACCAGTGATGGGACAAGATACGAGCAGTACTTC.

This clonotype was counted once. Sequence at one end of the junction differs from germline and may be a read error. This CDR3 reads CSSSVISGEGLNEQFF. CDR3 DNA: TGTTCCAGCAGCGTAATCAGCGGCGAGGGGTTGAATGAGCAGTTCTTC. J is TRBJ2-1 and V is TRBV11-3; tentatively, D is TRBD1 or TRBD2 (5 bases each). CDR3 length: 16 residues. Per germline, CDR1 SGHNT and CDR2 YENEEA.

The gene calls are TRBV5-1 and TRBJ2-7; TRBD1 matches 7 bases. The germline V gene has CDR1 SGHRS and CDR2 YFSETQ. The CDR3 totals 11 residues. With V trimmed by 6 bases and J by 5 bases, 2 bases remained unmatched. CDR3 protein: CASIGGNEQYF. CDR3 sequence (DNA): TGCGCCAGCATAGGGGGCAACGAGCAGTACTTC.